The sequence of this T cell receptor (beta chain) was determined in a study of blood T cell repertoires in COVID-19. Original data processing: Researchers report that nucleated cell counts were estimated from reference gene primer amplification. Profiling relied on immunoSEQ multiplex PCR, and the TCRdb table lists in-frame clones only, not all of them. That table is the source of V, J and clone size, and D and trimming were worked out from the DNA. The data contain 240,000 or so clones, approximately 84% of them singletons. The CDR3 is made up of 15 amino acids. J gave up 10 bases and V 5 bases, and 10 bases lay outside the gene matches. Germline V gene sequence: CDR1 SGDLS, CDR2 YYNGEE.

This receptor was obtained from a woman in her 30s who had recovered from COVID-19. The chain joins TRBV9 to TRBJ1-6, with 9 positions matching TRBD1. The sequenced sample was peripheral blood. The CDR3 coding sequence is TGTGCCAGCAGTGGTACAGGGGGCGCAAGATCACCCCTCCACTTT. It yields the protein CASSGTGGARSPLHF.